The next 23 T cell receptor beta chains were all read from a single sample in a study of T cells in Graves' hyperthyroidism and ophthalmopathy. RNA transcripts gave rise to amplified TCR beta CDR3 regions. The TCR CDR3 was amplified in a first-round RT-PCR using the HTBI primer set. TCRdb re-analysed the multiplex PCR reads in MiXCR, keeping a single row per CDR3 protein. The data hold around 500,000 distinct CDR3 sequences, with around an eighth observed a single time. Sample: blood. The source of these receptors is a woman between 18 and 29 years old with Graves' hyperthyroidism.

This clonotype has at least ten counts. The chain recombines TRBV10-3 with TRBJ1-1; D call uncertain. Germline V CDR1 and CDR2: ENHRY, SYGVKD. The ends were cut back, 2 bases at V and 0 bases at J, with 4 bases in the middle. CDR3 length: 13 residues. CDR3 DNA sequence: TGTGCCATCAGTGAGGAGATGAACACTGAAGCTTTCTTT. It yields the protein CAISEEMNTEAFF.

In this sample, this clonotype turned up many times. J is TRBJ2-5 and V is TRBV24-1; D is ambiguous. The V gene lost 5 bases and the J gene lost 1 base, with 13 bases spanning the gap. The CDR3 is made up of 15 amino acids. Germline CDR1 reads KGHDR; CDR2 reads SFDVKD. The DNA of the CDR3 is TGTGCCACCAGTGCCAGGACGGTGTGCCAAGAGACCCAGTACTTC. It yields the protein CATSARTVCQETQYF.

Many counts were recorded for this clonotype. The chain couples TRBV6-1 to TRBJ1-2; 8 bases agree with TRBD1. Losses at the gene ends were 6 bases for V and 5 bases for J; bases not matched to a gene: 14. Germline CDR1 and CDR2: MNHNS and SASEGT. This CDR3 has 16 amino acids. The CDR3 here is CASSRGSRGPDYGYTF. CDR3 in DNA: TGTGCCAGCAGCCGGGGAAGCAGGGGGCCGGATTATGGCTACACCTTC.

This clonotype has more than one count but fewer than ten. V gene TRBV20-1 combines with J gene TRBJ2-3; D is perhaps TRBD2 (5 bases). V was clipped by 5 bases and J by 1 base, with 13 bases between them. CDR3 size: 14 residues. Germline V gene data show CDR1 as DFQATT and CDR2 as SNEGSKA (reference sequence). In nucleotides, the CDR3 is TGCAGTGCTCCCCGTACTAGAGGCACAGATACGCAGTATTTT. Translating it yields CSAPRTRGTDTQYF.

This clonotype showed up just a few times. V and J are TRBV12-3 or TRBV12-4 and TRBJ1-2; D unresolved. Trimming cost V 5 bases and J 5 bases, with 15 bases left between them. This CDR3 is built from 14 residues. The CDR3 protein is CASSLGIVWYGYTF. CDR3 DNA sequence: TGTGCCAGCAGTCTCGGGATAGTTTGGTATGGCTACACCTTC.

A few counts support this clonotype. The chain uses TRBV11-3 and TRBJ2-3, with 14 bases aligning to TRBD2. V shed 3 bases, J shed 3 bases, and the junction held 2 bases outside the gene matches. The CDR3 sequence is 16 residues long. Germline V CDR1 and CDR2: SGHNT, YENEEA. CDR3 in DNA: TGTGCCAGCAGCTTGGGACTAGCGGGAGCGACAGATACGCAGTATTTT. Amino acid sequence: CASSLGLAGATDTQYF.

The chain combines TRBV12-3 or TRBV12-4 with TRBJ2-1; D is uncertain. This CDR3 region has 13 residues. V was clipped by 5 bases and J by 4 bases, with 9 bases between them. CDR3 nucleotides: TGTGCCAGCAGTCCTCCAAATTACAATGAGCAGTTCTTC. This translates into CASSPPNYNEQFF.

This clonotype was counted ten times or more. The V and J genes are TRBV7-2 and TRBJ2-7, with TRBD1 identical over 8 bases. This CDR3 has 18 residues. Germline V gene data show CDR1 as SGHTA and CDR2 as FQGNSA. Trimming took 1 base from V and 3 from J; bases not matched to a gene: 14. In DNA form, the CDR3 reads TGTGCCAGCAGCTTAGGGGTGATAGGACAGGGCGTAGTCTACGAGCAGTACGTC. Translation: CASSLGVIGQGVVYEQYV.

This clonotype was recorded many times. The rearrangement links TRBV4-1 to TRBJ2-1, with TRBD1 matching 8 bases. After removal of 1 base from V and 12 bases from J, the junction contained 8 bases not matched to a gene. Looked up from germline, CDR1 is MGHRA and CDR2 is YSYEKL. CDR3 length equals 14 residues. CDR3 bases: TGCGCCAGCAGCCAAGTTCGATTGGGGACAGGGCAGTTCTTC. This sequence encodes CASSQVRLGTGQFF.

In this sample, this clonotype turned up many times. The chain joins TRBV11-3 to TRBJ2-7; 11 nucleotides agree with TRBD1. The germline V gene has CDR1 SGHNT and CDR2 YENEEA. The junction had 7 bases not matched to a gene; V was cut back by 5 bases and J by 4 bases. CDR3 length equals 15 residues. Written as DNA, the CDR3 is TGTGCCAGCAGCCAGGGACAGGGGGATTTATACGAGCAGTACTTC. Translation gives CASSQGQGDLYEQYF.

This clonotype was counted many times. This CDR3 is CSVRQGNQPQHF. The CDR3 DNA follows: TGCAGCGTGAGACAGGGCAATCAGCCCCAGCATTTT. V is TRBV29-1 and J is TRBJ1-5, with D maybe TRBD1 (6 bases). Trimming pared 6 bases from V and 2 bases from J, leaving 8 bases between. CDR3 size: 12 residues. Germline V lookup: CDR1 SQVTM, CDR2 ANQGSEA.

V is TRBV18 and J is TRBJ2-2, with TRBD1 matching 10 bases. This CDR3 comprises 15 residues. Germline values: CDR1 KGHSH, CDR2 LQKENI. J lost 2 bases, V lost 6 bases, and 3 bases had no gene match. CDR3 nucleotides: TGTGCCAGCTCTGAGACAGGGGGCAACACCGGGGAGCTGTTTTTT. Protein: CASSETGGNTGELFF.

The chain combines TRBV18 with TRBJ1-3; TRBD1 aligns across 11 bases. Losses at the gene ends were 1 base for V and 2 bases for J; bases not matched to a gene: 4. CDR1 and CDR2 (germline): KGHSH, LQKENI. The CDR3 spans 17 residues. The DNA for the CDR3 is TGTGCCAGCTCACCACGGGCGGACAGGGGGCCTGGAAACACCATATATTTT. Protein: CASSPRADRGPGNTIYF.

This clonotype was detected a few times. The gene calls are TRBV7-3 and TRBJ2-1; D may match TRBD1 or TRBD2 (5 bases each). This CDR3 is built from 14 residues. Per the germline V gene, CDR1 is SGHTA and CDR2 is FQGTGA. Trimming removed 2 bases from V and 13 bases from J, with 18 bases in between. The CDR3 bases are TGTGCCAGCAGCTTAGGGGACCTAAGGGGTGGTCAGTTCTTC. It is translated as CASSLGDLRGGQFF.

This clonotype occurred a few times. In nucleotides, the CDR3 is TGCAGTGCTAGAAGGGGAAGCGACTACGAGCAGTACGTC. It yields the protein CSARRGSDYEQYV. This chain uses TRBV20-1 with TRBJ2-7; a possible D gene is TRBD1 (5 bases). V lost 2 bases and J lost 3, with 11 bases in between. Germline loops: CDR1 DFQATT, CDR2 SNEGSKA (reference sequence). The CDR3 sequence is 13 residues long.

This clonotype has more than one count but fewer than ten. The rearrangement links TRBV5-8 to TRBJ1-1, with 9 bases that match TRBD1. CDR3 length equals 15 residues. Germline values: CDR1 SGHTS, CDR2 YDEGEE. V was clipped by 4 bases and J by 3 bases; unmatched bases: 7. The CDR3 is CASSPDRGKYTEAFF. For the CDR3, the DNA is TGTGCCAGCAGCCCAGACAGGGGGAAATACACTGAAGCTTTCTTT.

V and J are TRBV20-1 and TRBJ2-1; D remains ambiguous. Trimming took off 1 base at V and 9 bases at J, with 10 bases between the two ends. Looked up from germline, CDR1 is DFQATT and CDR2 is SNEGSKA (reference sequence). This CDR3 spans 12 amino acids. The DNA of the CDR3 is TGCAGTGCTAGAGTGGGGTCGGGTGAGCAGTTCTTC. Protein sequence: CSARVGSGEQFF.

This clonotype showed up many times. This chain joins TRBV7-3 and TRBJ2-3; 11 bases match TRBD2. The CDR3 has 14 residues. Germline V gene data show CDR1 as SGHTA and CDR2 as FQGTGA. With V trimmed by 5 bases and J by 5 bases, 3 bases remained unmatched. CDR3 region: CASSVGLAGDTQYF. The CDR3 nucleotides read TGTGCCAGCAGCGTCGGACTAGCGGGAGATACGCAGTATTTT.

This clonotype came up many times. The chain links TRBV18 to TRBJ2-7; 15 bases line up with TRBD2. V shed 3 bases and J 5 bases; nucleotides not matched to a gene: 2. CDR3 length: 15 amino acids. Germline assignment: CDR1 KGHSH and CDR2 LQKENI. The CDR3 here is CASSPGLAGGNEQYF. As DNA, the CDR3 is TGTGCCAGCTCACCGGGACTAGCGGGAGGCAACGAGCAGTACTTC.

This clonotype was seen ten or more times. The CDR3 region has the DNA TGTGCCAGCAGCCGGAGACAGGGGGCCTATGGCTACACCTTC. Translation: CASSRRQGAYGYTF. The chain recombines TRBV5-6 with TRBJ1-2; TRBD1 matches 10 bases. The CDR3 totals 14 residues. V trimming: 4 bases; J trimming: 4 bases; junction bases outside the gene matches: 4. Germline-derived CDR1 and CDR2 are SGHDT and YYEEEE.

This clonotype was seen many times. The V gene is TRBV15, the J gene TRBJ1-2, with 7 nucleotides matching TRBD1. The CDR3 is made up of 16 amino acids. V shed 1 base and J 1 base; nucleotides not matched to a gene: 6. Germline CDR1 is LNHNV and CDR2 is YYDKDF (reference sequence). CDR3 coding DNA: TGTGCCACCAGCAGAGGAGGACAGGCTGTTAACTATGGCTACACCTTC. Protein sequence: CATSRGGQAVNYGYTF.

The chain uses TRBV12-3 or TRBV12-4 and TRBJ2-7; 8 bases map to TRBD2. Trimming cost V 2 bases and J 5 bases; bases outside gene matches: 8. This CDR3 is built from 15 residues. CDR3 sequence reads: CASSLSGGRVHEQYV. Here the CDR3 DNA reads TGTGCCAGCAGTTTAAGCGGGGGCAGGGTCCACGAGCAGTACGTC.

This clonotype was counted at least ten times. V is TRBV5-1 and J is TRBJ1-1, with D possibly being TRBD1 (5 bases). Germline V lookup: CDR1 SGHRS, CDR2 YFSETQ. The ends were cut back, 6 bases at V and 5 bases at J, with 14 bases in the middle. The CDR3 spans 13 residues. This chain's CDR3 is CASTQQERTEAFF. CDR3 in DNA: TGCGCCAGCACTCAACAGGAGCGAACTGAAGCTTTCTTT.